This entry lists 20 T cell receptor beta chains sequenced from one sample in a study of T cell responses to AZD1222 COVID-19 vaccine. Sequencing was performed with immunoSEQ multiplex PCR; in TCRdb, only in-frame clones are kept and a portion is missing. The data hold about 46,000 clones, with around 90% observed a single time. The sequenced sample was peripheral blood, obtained 28 days after the second AZD1222 dose. The receptors stem from an adult who received the AZD1222 COVID-19 vaccine.

This sequence joins TRBV6-5 and TRBJ2-7; D might be TRBD1 or TRBD2, each matching 5 bases. The CDR3 has 14 residues. Germline CDR1 MNHEY, CDR2 SVGAGI. V was pared by 3 bases and J by 3 bases, with 12 bases between. CDR3 in amino acids: CASSYTRGDYEQYF. In DNA, the CDR3 is TGTGCCAGCAGTTATACCCGGGGCGACTACGAGCAGTACTTC.

The chain combines TRBV6-6 with TRBJ1-1; no definite D call. This CDR3 has 12 amino acids. CDR1 MNHNY and CDR2 SVGAGI come from the germline V gene (reference sequence). V was clipped by 2 bases and J by 5 bases, with 6 bases between them. CDR3 protein: CASSYGSTEAFF. The CDR3 DNA reads TGTGCCAGCAGTTACGGGAGTACTGAAGCTTTCTTT.

This clone came up a few times. The gene calls are TRBV27 and TRBJ1-6; D is uncertain. V gave up 4 bases and J gave up 6 bases, with 4 bases separating them. The CDR3 is made up of 12 amino acids. Germline CDR1 MNHEY, CDR2 SMNVEV (reference sequence). CDR3 in amino acids: CASSWGNSPLHF. In nucleotides, the CDR3 is TGTGCCAGCAGTTGGGGTAATTCACCCCTCCACTTT.

The chain joins TRBV9 to TRBJ2-1; no reliable D call. V gave up 4 bases and J gave up 2 bases, with 13 bases separating them. The CDR3 sequence is 15 residues long. Germline CDR1 and CDR2: SGDLS and YYNGEE. CDR3 sequence: CASSPSERTYNEQFF. The CDR3 DNA sequence: TGTGCCAGCAGCCCGAGCGAGAGGACCTACAATGAGCAGTTCTTC.

This chain connects TRBV12-3 or TRBV12-4 to TRBJ2-5; D is uncertain. CDR3 length: 11 residues. V was cut by 3 bases and J by 4 bases, with 3 bases left in between. CDR3 DNA sequence: TGTGCCAGCAGTTTTGGAGAGACCCAGTACTTC. It translates to CASSFGETQYF.

This chain connects TRBV5-6 to TRBJ1-6; TRBD1 might be the D (5 bases). Trimming removed 3 bases at V and 1 base at J, with 11 bases between. Germline-derived CDR1 and CDR2 are SGHDT and YYEEEE. This CDR3 is 16 amino acids long. The CDR3 region has the DNA TGTGCCAGCAGCTCCCAGGGCTTTTCCTATAATTCACCCCTCCACTTT. Translation gives CASSSQGFSYNSPLHF.

The rearrangement uses TRBV5-5 and TRBJ2-7, with D possibly matching TRBD1 (6 bases). Trimming stripped 0 bases from V and 4 bases from J, with 11 bases between. The CDR3 totals 14 residues. Germline-derived CDR1 and CDR2 are SGHKS and YYEKEE (reference sequence). The CDR3 sequence is CASSLAQGRYEQYF. The DNA for the CDR3 is TGTGCCAGCAGCTTGGCACAGGGTAGGTACGAGCAGTACTTC.

This rearrangement joins TRBV19 to TRBJ2-5; 7 positions agree with TRBD2. The germline gives CDR1 LNHDA, CDR2 SQIVND (reference sequence). The V and J ends lost 3 bases and 4 bases, in that order; junction bases with no gene match: 8. The CDR3 is 15 amino acids. CDR3 protein: CASSMVSGIGETQYF. The CDR3 nucleotides are TGTGCCAGTAGTATGGTAAGCGGGATAGGAGAGACCCAGTACTTC.

The chain carries TRBV4-3 and TRBJ2-7; D may be TRBD1 (6 bases). The CDR3 sequence is 15 residues long. From germline, CDR1 is LGHNA and CDR2 YSLEER. Trimming shortened V by 1 base and J by 0 bases, and 10 bases separated the two germline ends. CDR3 in DNA: TGCGCCAGCAGCCAAGTAGTGGACAGCTCCTACGAGCAGTACTTC. It yields the protein CASSQVVDSSYEQYF.

This clone has only one observation. The chain recombines TRBV19 with TRBJ1-1; D is perhaps TRBD1 (6 bases). This CDR3 is built from 13 residues. The germline V and J ends were trimmed by 5 bases and 4 bases, with 11 bases remaining between them. The germline gives CDR1 LNHDA, CDR2 SQIVND (reference sequence). CDR3 nucleotide sequence: TGTGCCAGTAGTGGGGGGCTTGGCACTGAAGCTTTCTTT. It codes for CASSGGLGTEAFF.

This chain connects TRBV19 to TRBJ2-7, with 7 bases identical to TRBD2. Germline V gene lookup returns CDR1 LNHDA and CDR2 SQIVND (reference sequence). V was pared by 3 bases and J by 3 bases, with 5 bases of the junction left unmatched. CDR3 length: 14 amino acids. CDR3 bases: TGTGCCAGTAGTATGATTGGCGGGGGCTACGAGCAGTACTTC. It is translated as CASSMIGGGYEQYF.

V usage is TRBV7-9 and J usage is TRBJ1-2; TRBD1 might be the D (5 bases). This CDR3 is 15 amino acids long. Trimming stripped 1 base from V and 4 bases from J, with 13 bases between. Looked up from germline, CDR1 is SEHNR and CDR2 is FQNEAQ (reference sequence). The CDR3 nucleotides are TGTGCCAGCAGCTTAGAAAGGGGAGAACGCTATGGCTACACCTTC. Residues: CASSLERGERYGYTF.

This clone has a single count. The chain has TRBV6-5 and TRBJ2-5; D gene unclear. Per germline, CDR1 MNHEY and CDR2 SVGAGI. V lost 10 bases, J lost 1 base, and 13 bases lay in between. CDR3 length: 13 amino acids. This CDR3 reads CATRRQVQETQYF. The CDR3 coding sequence is TGTGCCACCCGACGGCAGGTCCAAGAGACCCAGTACTTC.

The rearrangement uses TRBV11-2 and TRBJ2-7; 9 bases align to TRBD2. This CDR3 contains 15 residues. Germline CDR1 is SGHAT and CDR2 is FQNNGV. The junction had 9 bases not matched to a gene; V was cut back by 5 bases and J by 4 bases. The CDR3 DNA is TGTGCCAGCAGCGTCATAGCGGGAGTTGTTTACGAGCAGTACTTC. Protein sequence: CASSVIAGVVYEQYF.

The CDR3 region has the DNA TGCAGCGTTGTCCGAGCCGGGCCCCTTGACGAGCAGTACTTC. Amino acid sequence: CSVVRAGPLDEQYF. This chain joins TRBV29-1 and TRBJ2-7; D unclear. Trimming cost V 4 bases and J 5 bases, with 18 bases left between them. Germline CDR1 reads SQVTM; CDR2 reads ANQGSEA. CDR3 length: 14 amino acids.

This clone was picked up one time. The chain employs TRBV27 and TRBJ2-5, with TRBD2 identical over 12 bases. Germline assignment: CDR1 MNHEY and CDR2 SMNVEV (reference sequence). With 5 bases clipped from V and 5 bases from J, the junction kept 6 bases outside the gene matches. The CDR3 loop spans 15 amino acids. CDR3 DNA: TGTGCCAGCAGTCCAGGACTAGCGGGAAAGGAGACCCAGTACTTC. Encoded protein: CASSPGLAGKETQYF.

The chain uses TRBV28 and TRBJ1-5; D unclear. Germline V lookup: CDR1 MDHEN, CDR2 SYDVKM. The germline V and J ends were trimmed by 6 bases and 0 bases, with 6 bases remaining between them. The CDR3 runs to 13 residues. The CDR3 sequence is CASRVGSNQPQHF. The CDR3 nucleotides read TGTGCCAGCAGGGTAGGTAGCAATCAGCCCCAGCATTTT.

The chain employs TRBV14 and TRBJ2-7; D possibly corresponds to TRBD1 (5 bases). Germline V lookup: CDR1 SGHDN, CDR2 FVKESK. The CDR3 is made up of 15 amino acids. V was trimmed by 3 bases and J by 7 bases, leaving 19 bases between them. The CDR3 DNA is TGTGCCAGCAGCCAGGGTGGAAGGGGTGTCCGGGAGCAGTACTTC. This codes for CASSQGGRGVREQYF. Looking up the rest from reference TRBV14 and TRBJ2-7 gives the full variable domain: EAGVTQFPSHSVIEKGQTVTLRCDPISGHDNLYWYRRVMGKEIKFLLHFVKESKQDESGMPNNRFLAERTGGTYSTLKVQPAELEDSGVYFCASSQGGRGVREQYFGPGTRLTVT.

The chain couples TRBV5-1 to TRBJ2-7, with D possibly being TRBD2 (5 bases). Germline V lookup: CDR1 SGHRS, CDR2 YFSETQ. The CDR3 extends over 13 amino acids. Trimming stripped 4 bases from V and 4 bases from J, with 12 bases between. This CDR3 reads CASSRGFQYEQYF. The CDR3 DNA follows: TGCGCCAGCAGCCGAGGGTTTCAGTACGAGCAGTACTTC.

Regarding this clone: Sequence at one end of the junction differs from germline and may be a read error. This chain connects TRBV19 to TRBJ1-4; TRBD1 matches at 8 bases. The CDR3 sequence is 14 residues long. Germline loops: CDR1 LNHDA, CDR2 SQIVND (reference sequence). CDR3 DNA: TGTGCCAGTAGTATACAGGGGGCTAAAGAAAAACTGTTTTTT. Translating it yields CASSIQGAKEKLFF.